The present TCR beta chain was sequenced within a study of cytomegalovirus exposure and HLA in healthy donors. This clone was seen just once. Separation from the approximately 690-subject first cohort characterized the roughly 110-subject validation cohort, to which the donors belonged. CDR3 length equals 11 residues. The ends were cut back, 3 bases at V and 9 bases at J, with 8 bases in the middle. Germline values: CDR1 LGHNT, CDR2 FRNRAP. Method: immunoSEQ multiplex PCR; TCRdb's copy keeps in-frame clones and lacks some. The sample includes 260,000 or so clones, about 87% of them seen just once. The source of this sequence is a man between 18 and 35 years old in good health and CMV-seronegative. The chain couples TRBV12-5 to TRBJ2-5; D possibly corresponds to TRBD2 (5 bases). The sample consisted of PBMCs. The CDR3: CASGLAEAQYF. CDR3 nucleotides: TGTGCTAGTGGTTTAGCGGAGGCCCAGTACTTC.